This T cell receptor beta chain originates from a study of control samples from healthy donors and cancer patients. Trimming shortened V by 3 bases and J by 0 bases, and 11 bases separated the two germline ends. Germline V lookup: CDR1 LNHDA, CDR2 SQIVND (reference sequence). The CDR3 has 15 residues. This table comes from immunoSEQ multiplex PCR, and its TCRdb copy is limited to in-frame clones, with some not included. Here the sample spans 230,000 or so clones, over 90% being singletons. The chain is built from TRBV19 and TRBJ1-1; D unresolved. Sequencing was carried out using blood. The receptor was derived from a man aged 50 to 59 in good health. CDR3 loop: CASSIRPGLNTEAFF. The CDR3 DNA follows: TGTGCCAGTAGTATCCGACCGGGCCTGAACACTGAAGCTTTCTTT. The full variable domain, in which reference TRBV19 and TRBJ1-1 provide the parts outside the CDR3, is DGGITQSPKYLFRKEGQNVTLSCEQNLNHDAMYWYRQDPGQGLRLIYYSQIVNDFQKGDIAEGYSVSREKKESFPLTVTSAQKNPTAFYLCASSIRPGLNTEAFFGQGTRLTVV.